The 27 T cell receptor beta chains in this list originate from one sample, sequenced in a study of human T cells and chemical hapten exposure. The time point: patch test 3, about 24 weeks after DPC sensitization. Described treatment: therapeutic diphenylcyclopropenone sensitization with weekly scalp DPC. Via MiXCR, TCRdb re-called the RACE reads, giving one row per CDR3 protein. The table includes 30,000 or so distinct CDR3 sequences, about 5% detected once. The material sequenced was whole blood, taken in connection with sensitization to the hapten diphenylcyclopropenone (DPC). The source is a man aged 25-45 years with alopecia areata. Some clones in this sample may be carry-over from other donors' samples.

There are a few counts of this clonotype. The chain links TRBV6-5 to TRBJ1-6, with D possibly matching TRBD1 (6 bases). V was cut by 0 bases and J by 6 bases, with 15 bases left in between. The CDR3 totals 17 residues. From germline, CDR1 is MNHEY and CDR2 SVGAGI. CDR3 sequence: CASSYSGGGAGNSPLHF. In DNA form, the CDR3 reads TGTGCCAGCAGTTACTCCGGAGGGGGAGCGGGTAATTCACCCCTCCACTTT.

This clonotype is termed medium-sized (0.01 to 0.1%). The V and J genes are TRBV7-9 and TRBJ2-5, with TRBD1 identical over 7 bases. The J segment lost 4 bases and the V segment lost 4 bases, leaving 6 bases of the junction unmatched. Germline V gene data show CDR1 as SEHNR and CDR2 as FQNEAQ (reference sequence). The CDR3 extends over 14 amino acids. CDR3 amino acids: CASSWGPGGETQYF. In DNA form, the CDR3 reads TGTGCCAGCAGCTGGGGTCCAGGGGGAGAGACCCAGTACTTC.

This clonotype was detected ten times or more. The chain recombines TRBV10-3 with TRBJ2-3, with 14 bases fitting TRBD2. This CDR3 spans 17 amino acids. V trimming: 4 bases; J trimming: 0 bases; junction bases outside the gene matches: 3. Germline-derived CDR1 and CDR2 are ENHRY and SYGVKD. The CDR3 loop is CAISGTSGRTSTDTQYF. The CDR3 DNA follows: TGTGCCATCAGTGGGACTAGCGGGAGGACTAGCACAGATACGCAGTATTTT.

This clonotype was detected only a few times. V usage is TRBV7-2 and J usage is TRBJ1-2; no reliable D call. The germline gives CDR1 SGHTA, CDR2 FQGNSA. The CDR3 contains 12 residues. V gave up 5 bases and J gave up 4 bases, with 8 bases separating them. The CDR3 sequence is CASSPHSYGYTF. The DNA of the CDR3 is TGTGCCAGCAGCCCCCACAGCTATGGCTACACCTTC.

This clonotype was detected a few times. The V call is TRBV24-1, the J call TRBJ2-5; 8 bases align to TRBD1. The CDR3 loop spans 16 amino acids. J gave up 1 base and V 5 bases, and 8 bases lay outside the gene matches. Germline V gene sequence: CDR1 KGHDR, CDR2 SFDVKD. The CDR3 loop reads CATSARETGAQETQYF. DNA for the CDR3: TGTGCCACCAGTGCGCGCGAGACAGGGGCCCAAGAGACCCAGTACTTC.

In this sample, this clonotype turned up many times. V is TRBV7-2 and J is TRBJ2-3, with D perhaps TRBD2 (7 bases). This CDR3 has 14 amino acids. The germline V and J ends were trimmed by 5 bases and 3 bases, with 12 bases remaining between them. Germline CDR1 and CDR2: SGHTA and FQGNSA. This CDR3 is CASSRGGATDTQYF. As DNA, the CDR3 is TGTGCCAGCAGCCGAGGGGGGGCTACAGATACGCAGTATTTT. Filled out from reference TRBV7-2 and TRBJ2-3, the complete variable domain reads GAGVSQSPSNKVTEKGKDVELRCDPISGHTALYWYRQSLGQGLEFLIYFQGNSAPDKSGLPSDRFSAERTGGSVSTLTIQRTQQEDSAVYLCASSRGGATDTQYFGPGTRLTVL.

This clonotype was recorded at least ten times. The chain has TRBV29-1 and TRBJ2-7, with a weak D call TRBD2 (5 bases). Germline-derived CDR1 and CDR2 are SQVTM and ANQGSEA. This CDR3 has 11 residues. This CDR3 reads CSVEGLYEQYF. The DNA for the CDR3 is TGCAGTGTCGAGGGCCTCTACGAGCAGTACTTC.

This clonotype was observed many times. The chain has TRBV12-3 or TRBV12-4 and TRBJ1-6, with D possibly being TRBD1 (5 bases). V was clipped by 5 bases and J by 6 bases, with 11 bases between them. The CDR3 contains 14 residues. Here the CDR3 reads CASSPGPFNSPLHF. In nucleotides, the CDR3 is TGTGCCAGCAGTCCGGGACCCTTTAATTCACCCCTCCACTTT.

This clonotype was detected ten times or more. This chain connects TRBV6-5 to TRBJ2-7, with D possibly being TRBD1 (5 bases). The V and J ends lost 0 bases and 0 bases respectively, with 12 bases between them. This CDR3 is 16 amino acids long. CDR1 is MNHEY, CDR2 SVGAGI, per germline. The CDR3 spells CASSYSRTGDSYEQYF. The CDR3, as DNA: TGTGCCAGCAGTTACTCTCGCACAGGAGACTCCTACGAGCAGTACTTC.

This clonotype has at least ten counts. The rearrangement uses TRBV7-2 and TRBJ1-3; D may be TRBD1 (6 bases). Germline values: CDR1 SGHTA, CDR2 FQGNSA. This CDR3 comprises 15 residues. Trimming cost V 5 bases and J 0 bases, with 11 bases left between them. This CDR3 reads CASSLRQDSGNTIYF. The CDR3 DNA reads TGTGCCAGCAGCCTCAGACAGGACTCTGGAAACACCATATATTTT.

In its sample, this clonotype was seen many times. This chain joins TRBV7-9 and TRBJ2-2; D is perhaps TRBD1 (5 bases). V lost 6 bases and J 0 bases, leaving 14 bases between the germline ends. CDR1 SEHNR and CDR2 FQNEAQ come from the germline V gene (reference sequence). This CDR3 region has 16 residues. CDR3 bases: TGTGCCAGCAGTCGTGACGCAGGGTCGAACACCGGGGAGCTGTTTTTT. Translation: CASSRDAGSNTGELFF.

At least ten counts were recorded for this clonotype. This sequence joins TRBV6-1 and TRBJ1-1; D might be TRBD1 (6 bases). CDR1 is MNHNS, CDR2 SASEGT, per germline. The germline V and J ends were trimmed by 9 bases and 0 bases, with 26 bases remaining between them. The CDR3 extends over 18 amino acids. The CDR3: CASPGLGMTGRMNTEAFF. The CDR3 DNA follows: TGTGCCAGTCCGGGGTTGGGAATGACAGGTCGTATGAACACTGAAGCTTTCTTT.

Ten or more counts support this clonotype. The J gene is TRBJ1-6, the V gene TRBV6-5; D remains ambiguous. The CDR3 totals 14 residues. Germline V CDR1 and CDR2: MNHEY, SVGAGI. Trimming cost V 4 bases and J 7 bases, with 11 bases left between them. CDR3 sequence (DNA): TGTGCCAGCAGTTCACACTCCCGGAATTCACCCCTCCACTTT. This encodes CASSSHSRNSPLHF.

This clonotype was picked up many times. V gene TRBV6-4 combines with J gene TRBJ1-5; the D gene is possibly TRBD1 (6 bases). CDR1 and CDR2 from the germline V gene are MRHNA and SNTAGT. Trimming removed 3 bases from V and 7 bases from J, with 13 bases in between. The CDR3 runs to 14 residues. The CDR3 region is CASSEQGSGQPQHF. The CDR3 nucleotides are TGTGCCAGCAGTGAACAGGGTTCCGGCCAGCCCCAGCATTTT.

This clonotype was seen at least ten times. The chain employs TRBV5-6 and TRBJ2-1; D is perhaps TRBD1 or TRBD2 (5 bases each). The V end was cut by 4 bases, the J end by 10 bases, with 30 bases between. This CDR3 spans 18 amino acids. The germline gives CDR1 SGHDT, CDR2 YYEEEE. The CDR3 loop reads CASSPSGAGAPQRREQFF. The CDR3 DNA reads TGTGCCAGCAGCCCGTCGGGCGCCGGGGCACCCCAAAGGCGGGAGCAGTTCTTC.

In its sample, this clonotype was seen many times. The CDR3 reads CATSDLRTGENQPQHF. CDR3 in DNA: TGTGCCACCAGTGATTTGCGGACAGGGGAGAATCAGCCCCAGCATTTT. The chain couples TRBV24-1 to TRBJ1-5, with 9 positions matching TRBD1. Losses at the gene ends were 0 bases for V and 4 bases for J; bases not matched to a gene: 3. This CDR3 comprises 16 residues. Germline values: CDR1 KGHDR, CDR2 SFDVKD.

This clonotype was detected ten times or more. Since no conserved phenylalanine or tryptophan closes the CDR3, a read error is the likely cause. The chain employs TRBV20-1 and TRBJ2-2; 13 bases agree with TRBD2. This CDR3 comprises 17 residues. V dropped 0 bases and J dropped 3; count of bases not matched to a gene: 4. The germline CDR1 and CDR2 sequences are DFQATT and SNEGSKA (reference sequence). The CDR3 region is CSARDLLAGGYTGELFL. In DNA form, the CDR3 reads TGCAGTGCTAGAGATCTACTAGCGGGAGGGTACACCGGGGAGCTGTTTCTT.

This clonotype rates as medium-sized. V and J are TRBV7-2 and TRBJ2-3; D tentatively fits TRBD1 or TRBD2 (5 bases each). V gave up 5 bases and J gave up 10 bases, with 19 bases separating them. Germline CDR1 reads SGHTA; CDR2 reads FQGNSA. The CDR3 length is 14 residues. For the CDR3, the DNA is TGTGCCAGCAGCCCCGGGGACGTAGGCTATGCGCAGTATTTT. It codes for CASSPGDVGYAQYF.

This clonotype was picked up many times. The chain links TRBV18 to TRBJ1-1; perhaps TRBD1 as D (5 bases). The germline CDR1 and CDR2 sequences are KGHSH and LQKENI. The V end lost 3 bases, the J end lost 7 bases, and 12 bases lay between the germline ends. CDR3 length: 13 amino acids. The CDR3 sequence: CASSPPQVFEAFF. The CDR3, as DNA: TGTGCCAGCTCACCTCCACAGGTATTTGAAGCTTTCTTT.

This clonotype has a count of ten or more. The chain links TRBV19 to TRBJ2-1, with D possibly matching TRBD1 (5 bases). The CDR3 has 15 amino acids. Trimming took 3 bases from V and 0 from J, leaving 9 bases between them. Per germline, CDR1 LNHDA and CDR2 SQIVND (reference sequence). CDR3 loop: CASSMQGRSYNEQFF. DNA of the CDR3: TGTGCCAGTAGTATGCAGGGCCGCTCCTACAATGAGCAGTTCTTC.

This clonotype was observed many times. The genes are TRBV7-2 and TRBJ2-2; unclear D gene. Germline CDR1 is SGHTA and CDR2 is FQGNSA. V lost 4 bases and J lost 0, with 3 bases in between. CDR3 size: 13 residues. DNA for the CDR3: TGTGCCAGCAGCTCCGCGAACACCGGGGAGCTGTTTTTT. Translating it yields CASSSANTGELFF.

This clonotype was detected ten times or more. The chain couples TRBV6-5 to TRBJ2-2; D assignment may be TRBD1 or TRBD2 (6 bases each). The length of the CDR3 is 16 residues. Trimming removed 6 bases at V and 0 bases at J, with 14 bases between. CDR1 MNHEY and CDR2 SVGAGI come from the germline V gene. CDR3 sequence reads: CASRNGGGANTGELFF. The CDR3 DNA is TGTGCCAGCAGAAACGGGGGCGGTGCGAACACCGGGGAGCTGTTTTTT.

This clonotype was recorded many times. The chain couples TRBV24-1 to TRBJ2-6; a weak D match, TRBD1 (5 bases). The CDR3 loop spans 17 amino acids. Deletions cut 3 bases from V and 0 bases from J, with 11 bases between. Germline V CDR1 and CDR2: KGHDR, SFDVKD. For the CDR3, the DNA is TGTGCCACCAGTGATGACAGATTGACCTCTGGGGCCAACGTCCTGACTTTC. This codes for CATSDDRLTSGANVLTF.

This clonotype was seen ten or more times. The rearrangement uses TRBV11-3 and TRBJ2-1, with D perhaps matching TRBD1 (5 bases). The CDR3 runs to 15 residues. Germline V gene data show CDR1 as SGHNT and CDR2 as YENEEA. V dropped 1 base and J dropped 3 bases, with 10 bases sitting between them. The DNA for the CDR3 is TGTGCCAGCAGCTTAGGGTTGACAGTCTACAATGAGCAGTTCTTC. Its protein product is CASSLGLTVYNEQFF.

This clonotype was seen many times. CDR3 loop: CASSQGNRGVGETQYF. The CDR3 DNA follows: TGTGCCAGCAGCCAGGGGAACAGGGGAGTGGGAGAGACCCAGTACTTC. The chain joins TRBV7-2 to TRBJ2-5, with TRBD1 matching over 7 bases. This CDR3 contains 16 residues. V lost 5 bases and J lost 4; bases outside the gene matches: 13. CDR1 and CDR2 from the germline V gene are SGHTA and FQGNSA.

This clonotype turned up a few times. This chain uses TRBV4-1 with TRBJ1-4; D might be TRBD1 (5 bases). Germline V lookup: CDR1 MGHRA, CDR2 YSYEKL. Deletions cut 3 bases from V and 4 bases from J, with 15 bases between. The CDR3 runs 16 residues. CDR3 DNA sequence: TGCGCCAGCAGCCAGGCCGGGACGCAGGTTAATGAAAAACTGTTTTTT. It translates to CASSQAGTQVNEKLFF.

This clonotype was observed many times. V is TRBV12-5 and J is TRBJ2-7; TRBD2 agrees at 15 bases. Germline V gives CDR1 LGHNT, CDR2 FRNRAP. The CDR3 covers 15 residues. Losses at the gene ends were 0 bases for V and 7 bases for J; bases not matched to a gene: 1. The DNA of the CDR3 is TGTGCTAGTGGTTTGGTGGGACTAGCGGGAGGTGAGCAGTACTTC. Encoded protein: CASGLVGLAGGEQYF.